The 3 T cell receptor beta chains below were found in one sample sequenced in a study of blood T cell repertoires in COVID-19 (dated by TCRdb to the early 2020s). The library was built by means of the immunoSEQ multiplex PCR assay. Entries here come from immuneACCESS through TCRdb and include only in-frame sequences with V and J called. Some clones fail to appear in such tables; in the studies checked, an unresolved V gene covers under half of the shortfall, and the cause of the remainder is unknown. This sample gives 120,000 to 150,000 clones in total; around 90% of them show up just once. Jointly, the top ten make up nearly 0.95% of the sample. Sequencing input: peripheral blood. Every receptor here comes from a woman aged 45-60 years with acute or convalescent COVID-19.

This clone appeared a few times. The rearrangement joins TRBV5-4 to TRBJ2-3, with D unresolved. CDR1 and CDR2 (germline): SGHNT, YYREEE (reference sequence). V dropped 3 bases and J dropped 6 bases, with 11 bases sitting between them. The length of the CDR3 is 13 residues. CDR3 protein: CASSSLARDTQYF. CDR3 nucleotide sequence: TGTGCCAGCAGCTCCTTAGCCCGGGATACGCAGTATTTT. The variable domain in full, with the rest retrieved from reference TRBV5-4 and TRBJ2-3, is ETGVTQSPTHLIKTRGQQVTLRCSSQSGHNTVSWYQQALGQGPQFIFQYYREEENGRGNFPPRFSGLQFPNYSSELNVNALELDDSALYLCASSSLARDTQYFGPGTRLTVL.

This clone was recorded once. The rearrangement joins TRBV30 to TRBJ2-3, with 12 bases fitting TRBD2. Trimming cost V 2 bases and J 3 bases; bases outside gene matches: 3. From germline, CDR1 is GTSNPN and CDR2 SVGIG (reference sequence). CDR3 length: 15 residues. This CDR3 is CAWSRTSGITDTQYF. The CDR3 coding sequence is TGTGCCTGGAGTAGGACTAGCGGGATTACAGATACGCAGTATTTT.

The chain carries TRBV6-4 and TRBJ1-1, with TRBD1 identical over 8 bases. J lost 0 bases, V lost 6 bases, and 3 bases had no gene match. From germline, CDR1 is MRHNA and CDR2 SNTAGT. The CDR3 runs 14 residues. In DNA, the CDR3 is TGTGCCAGCAGAGAGGACAGGGTGAACACTGAAGCTTTCTTT. Its protein product is CASREDRVNTEAFF.